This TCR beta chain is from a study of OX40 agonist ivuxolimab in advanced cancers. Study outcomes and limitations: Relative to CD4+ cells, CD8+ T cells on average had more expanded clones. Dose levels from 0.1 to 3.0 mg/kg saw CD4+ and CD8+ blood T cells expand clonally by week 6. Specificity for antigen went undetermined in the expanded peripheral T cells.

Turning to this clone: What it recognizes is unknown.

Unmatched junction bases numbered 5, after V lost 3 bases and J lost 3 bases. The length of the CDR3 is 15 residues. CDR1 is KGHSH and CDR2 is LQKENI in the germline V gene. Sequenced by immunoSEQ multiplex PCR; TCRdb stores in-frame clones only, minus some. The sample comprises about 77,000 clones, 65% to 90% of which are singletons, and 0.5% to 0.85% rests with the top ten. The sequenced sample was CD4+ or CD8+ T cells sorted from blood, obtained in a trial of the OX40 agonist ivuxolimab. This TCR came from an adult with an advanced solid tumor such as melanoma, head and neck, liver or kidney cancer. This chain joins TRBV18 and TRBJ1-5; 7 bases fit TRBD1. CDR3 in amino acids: CASSPNTGANQPQHF. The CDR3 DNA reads TGTGCCAGCTCACCTAATACAGGGGCCAATCAGCCCCAGCATTTT. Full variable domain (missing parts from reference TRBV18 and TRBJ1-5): NAGVMQNPRHLVRRRGQEARLRCSPMKGHSHVYWYRQLPEEGLKFMVYLQKENIIDESGMPKERFSAEFPKEGPSILRIQQVVRGDSAAYFCASSPNTGANQPQHFGDGTRLSIL.